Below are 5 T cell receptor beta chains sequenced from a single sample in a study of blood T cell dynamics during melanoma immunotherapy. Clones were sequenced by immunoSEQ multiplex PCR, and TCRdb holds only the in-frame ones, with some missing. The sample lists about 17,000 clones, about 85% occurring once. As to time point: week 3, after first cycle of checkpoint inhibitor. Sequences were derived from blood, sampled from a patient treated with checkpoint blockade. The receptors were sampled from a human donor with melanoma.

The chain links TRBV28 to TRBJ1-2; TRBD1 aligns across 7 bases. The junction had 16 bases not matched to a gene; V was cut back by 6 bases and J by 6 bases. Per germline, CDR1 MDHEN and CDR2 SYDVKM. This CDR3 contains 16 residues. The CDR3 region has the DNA TGTGCCAGCAGCTCCTTTCCGACAGGGCTTCCGGATGGCTACACCTTC. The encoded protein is CASSSFPTGLPDGYTF.

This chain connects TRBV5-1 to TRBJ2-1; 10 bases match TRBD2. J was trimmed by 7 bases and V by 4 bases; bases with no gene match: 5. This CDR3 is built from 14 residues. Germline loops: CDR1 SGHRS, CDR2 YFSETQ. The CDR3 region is CASSPSTSGNEQFF. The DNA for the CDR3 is TGCGCCAGCAGCCCCTCGACTAGCGGGAATGAGCAGTTCTTC.

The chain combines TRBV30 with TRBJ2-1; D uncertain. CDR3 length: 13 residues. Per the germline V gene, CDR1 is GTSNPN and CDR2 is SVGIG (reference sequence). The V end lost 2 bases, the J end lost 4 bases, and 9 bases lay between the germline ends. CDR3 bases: TGTGCCTGGAGTAGCCCCCTTTACAATGAGCAGTTCTTC. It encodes CAWSSPLYNEQFF.

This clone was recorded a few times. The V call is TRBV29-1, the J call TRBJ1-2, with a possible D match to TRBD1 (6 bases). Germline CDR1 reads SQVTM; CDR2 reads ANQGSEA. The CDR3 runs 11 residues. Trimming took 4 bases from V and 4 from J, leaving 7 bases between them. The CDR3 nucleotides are TGCAGCGTTGTAGGGGGCTATGGCTACACCTTC. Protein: CSVVGGYGYTF.

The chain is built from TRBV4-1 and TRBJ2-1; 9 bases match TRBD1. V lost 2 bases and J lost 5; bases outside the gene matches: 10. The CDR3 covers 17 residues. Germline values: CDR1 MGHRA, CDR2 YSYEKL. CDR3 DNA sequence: TGCGCCAGCAGCCAACCGCCCCGACAGGGGGTAAACAATGAGCAGTTCTTC. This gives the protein CASSQPPRQGVNNEQFF.